This is a list of T cell receptor beta chains from one sample in a study of T cells in Graves' hyperthyroidism and ophthalmopathy. TCRdb fed the multiplex PCR reads into MiXCR, producing one record per CDR3 protein. The data contain hundreds of thousands of distinct CDR3 sequences, roughly 15% of them singletons. What was sequenced was blood. The receptors come from a woman under 30 with Graves' hyperthyroidism. Each CDR3 is given with its conserved first and last residue. D genes are given only for firm matches. Clone size is not always given. Where it is, it says once, few, many or a class for expanded clones.

abundance: .
d_gene: TRBD1
j_gene: TRBJ2-4
v_gene: TRBV6-1
CDR3nt: TGTGCCAGCAGTTCCACAGGGGTTGGGGTAGCCAAAAACATTCAGTACTTC
CDR3aa: CASSSTGVGVAKNIQYF

abundance: many
d_gene: TRBD1
j_gene: TRBJ1-1
v_gene: TRBV2
CDR3nt: TGTGCCAGCGGTCTACCGGACAGGGGGGATGAAGCTTTCTTT
CDR3aa: CASGLPDRGDEAFF

abundance: many
d_gene: .
j_gene: TRBJ1-1
v_gene: TRBV7-2
CDR3nt: TGTGCCAGCAGCGTTCGGGCCACGAACACTGAAGCTTTCTTT
CDR3aa: CASSVRATNTEAFF

abundance: many
d_gene: .
j_gene: TRBJ1-1
v_gene: TRBV29-1
CDR3nt: TGCAGTGGAACCGACAGGCCACGCACAGCTTTCTTT
CDR3aa: CSGTDRPRTAFF

abundance: .
d_gene: TRBD2
j_gene: TRBJ2-3
v_gene: TRBV20-1
CDR3nt: TGCAGTGCTAGTCCCCCAACTAGCGGCCTCACAGATACGCAGTATTTT
CDR3aa: CSASPPTSGLTDTQYF

abundance: many
d_gene: .
j_gene: TRBJ1-1
v_gene: TRBV19
CDR3nt: TGTGCCAGTAGTATGGGGGGGGCTGAGGGAATGAACACTGAAGCTTTCTTT
CDR3aa: CASSMGGAEGMNTEAFF

abundance: many
d_gene: .
j_gene: TRBJ2-5
v_gene: TRBV7-2
CDR3nt: TGTGCCAGCAGCTTAAGACTTCAAGAGACCCAGTACTTC
CDR3aa: CASSLRLQETQYF

abundance: .
d_gene: TRBD1
j_gene: TRBJ1-2
v_gene: TRBV29-1
CDR3nt: TGCAGCGTTGAAGATAGGGACAGATATAACTATGGCTACACCTTC
CDR3aa: CSVEDRDRYNYGYTF

abundance: .
d_gene: .
j_gene: TRBJ1-2
v_gene: TRBV25-1
CDR3nt: TGTGCCAGCAGTGTCCCAGGGGCCTATGGCTACACCTTC
CDR3aa: CASSVPGAYGYTF

abundance: .
d_gene: .
j_gene: TRBJ1-4
v_gene: TRBV4-3
CDR3nt: TGCGCCAGCAGCCAAGCCGCGGCGGTTGCAACTAATGAAAAACTGTTTTTT
CDR3aa: CASSQAAAVATNEKLFF